This T cell receptor (beta chain) was identified during a study of OX40 agonist ivuxolimab in advanced cancers. On this clone itself: The antigen is unknown.

Clones were sequenced by immunoSEQ multiplex PCR, and TCRdb holds only the in-frame ones, with some missing. The sample has 130,000 or so clones, 90% to 95% seen once. The study's findings and limits: Clonal expansion by week 6 occurred in CD4+ and CD8+ blood T cells (at 0.1 to 3.0 mg/kg).

CDR1 LGHNA and CDR2 YNFKEQ come from the germline V gene. V gave up 1 base and J gave up 6 bases, with 13 bases separating them. The CDR3 runs 14 residues. This receptor was identified in an adult with an advanced solid tumor such as melanoma, head and neck, liver or kidney cancer. Source: CD4+ or CD8+ T cells sorted from blood, taken in a trial of the OX40 agonist ivuxolimab. The V and J genes are TRBV4-2 and TRBJ2-7; D perhaps matches TRBD1 (5 bases). In nucleotides, the CDR3 is TGTGCCAGCAGCCAAGGTACAGGTTTAATCGAGCAGTACTTC. Encoded protein: CASSQGTGLIEQYF.